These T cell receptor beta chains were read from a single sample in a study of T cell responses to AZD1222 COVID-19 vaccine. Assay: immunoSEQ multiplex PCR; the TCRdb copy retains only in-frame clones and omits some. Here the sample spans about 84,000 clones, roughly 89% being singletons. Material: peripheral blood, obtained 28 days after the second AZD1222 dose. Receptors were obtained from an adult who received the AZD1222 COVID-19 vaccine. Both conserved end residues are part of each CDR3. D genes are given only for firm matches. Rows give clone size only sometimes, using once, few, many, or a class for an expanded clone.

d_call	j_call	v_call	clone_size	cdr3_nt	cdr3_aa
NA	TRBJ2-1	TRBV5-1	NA	TGCGCCAGCAGTTCCTCCAATAAGCAGTTCTTC	CASSSSNKQFF
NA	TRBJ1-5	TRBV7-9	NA	TGTGCCAGTCACCCGGGGGAAAATAGCAATCAGCCCCAGCATTTT	CASHPGENSNQPQHF
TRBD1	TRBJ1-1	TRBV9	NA	TGTGCCAGCAGGCCACCGGGACAGGGGGTTTTCACTGAAGCTTTCTTT	CASRPPGQGVFTEAFF
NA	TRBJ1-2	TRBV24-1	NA	TGTGCCACCAGTGATCCCCAGGGAGGCCACTATGGCTACACCTTC	CATSDPQGGHYGYTF
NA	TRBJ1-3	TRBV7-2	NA	TGTGCCAGCAGCTTCGCTACTCCATTCTCTGGAAACACCATATATTTT	CASSFATPFSGNTIYF
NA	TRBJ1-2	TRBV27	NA	TGTGCCAGCAGTTTAAAGTGGGACGGTTTAGGTGGCTACACCTTC	CASSLKWDGLGGYTF
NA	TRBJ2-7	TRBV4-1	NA	TGCGCCAGCAGCCCCAGGGACACCGTCTACGAGCAGTACTTC	CASSPRDTVYEQYF
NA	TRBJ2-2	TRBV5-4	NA	TGTGCCAGCAGCTGGGGGGCGCGTGACACCGGGGAGCTGTTTTTT	CASSWGARDTGELFF
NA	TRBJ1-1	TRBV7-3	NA	TGTGCCAGCAGCCGAGGGGGTGACACTGAAGCTTTCTTT	CASSRGGDTEAFF
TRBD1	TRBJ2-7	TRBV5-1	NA	TGCGCCAGCAGATCTCTACCGGGACAGGGCTCCTTGCAGTACTTC	CASRSLPGQGSLQYF
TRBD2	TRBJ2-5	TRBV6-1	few	TGTGCCAGCAGTGGACTAGCGGGGGGCGGGGGCCAGACCCAGTACTTC	CASSGLAGGGGQTQYF
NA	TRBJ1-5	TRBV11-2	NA	TGTGCCAGCAGCTCCAACGATCAGCCCCAGCATTTT	CASSSNDQPQHF
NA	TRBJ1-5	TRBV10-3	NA	TGTGCCATCAGTCCAGAATGGAATCAGCCCCAGCATTTT	CAISPEWNQPQHF
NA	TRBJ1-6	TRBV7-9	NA	TGTGCCAGCAGGGGGGGAAAAAGCTCCTATAATTCACCCCTCCACTTT	CASRGGKSSYNSPLHF
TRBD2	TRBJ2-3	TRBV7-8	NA	TGTGCCAGCAGCTTAGGGGTAGCGGGGGGGTACACAGATACGCAGTATTTT	CASSLGVAGGYTDTQYF
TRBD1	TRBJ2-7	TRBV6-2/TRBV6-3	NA	TGTGCCAGCAGTAGACCGGGACAGGCAATTCACGAGCAGTACTTC	CASSRPGQAIHEQYF
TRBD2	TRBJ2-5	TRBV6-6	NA	TGTGCCAGCAGGGGACTAGCGCAAGAGACCCAGTACTTC	CASRGLAQETQYF
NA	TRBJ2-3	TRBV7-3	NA	TGTGCCAGCAGCTCGAGATTTGGAGATACGCAGTATTTT	CASSSRFGDTQYF
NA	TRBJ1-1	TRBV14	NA	TGTGCCAGCAGCTGGGACCAGAAGGGGGGCACTGAAGCTTTCTTT	CASSWDQKGGTEAFF
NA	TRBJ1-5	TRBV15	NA	TGTGCCACCAGCTCCACCGTAAATCAGCCCCAGCATTTT	CATSSTVNQPQHF
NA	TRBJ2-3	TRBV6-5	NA	TGTGCCAGCTTAAGTGACGGCACAGATACGCAGTATTTT	CASLSDGTDTQYF
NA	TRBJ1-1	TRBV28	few	TGTGCCGTATTAACAGGGAGCACTGAAGCTTTCTTT	CAVLTGSTEAFF
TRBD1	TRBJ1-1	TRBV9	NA	TGTGCCAGCAGCGTTCGACAGGGCACTGAAGCTTTCTTT	CASSVRQGTEAFF
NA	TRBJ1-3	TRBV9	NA	TGTGCCAGCAGCGTAGACGTATGGGCCGGGGGAAACACCATATATTTT	CASSVDVWAGGNTIYF
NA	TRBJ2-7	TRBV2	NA	TGTGCCATTGATGGGGCGGGCCGTCATTGGGGGGAGCAGTACTTC	CAIDGAGRHWGEQYF
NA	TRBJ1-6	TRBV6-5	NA	TGTGCCAGCACCTCCTCCCCAGAACGAGGTTCACCCCTCCACTTT	CASTSSPERGSPLHF
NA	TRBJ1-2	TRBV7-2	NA	TGTGCCAGCAGCTTATCAGTCAGCGCAAGGTATGGCTACACCTTC	CASSLSVSARYGYTF
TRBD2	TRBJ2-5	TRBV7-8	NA	TGTGCTGCGGGAGGGGAAGAGACCCAGTACTTC	CAAGGEETQYF
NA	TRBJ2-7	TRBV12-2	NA	TGTGCAAGTCGCTCCAAATTTGGGACAGGCGGCGGCAACGAGCAGTACTTC	CASRSKFGTGGGNEQYF
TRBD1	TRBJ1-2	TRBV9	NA	TGTGCCAGCAGCGTCAGCCGGACAGGGCTCAGCTATGGCTACACCTTC	CASSVSRTGLSYGYTF
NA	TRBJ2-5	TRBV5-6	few	TGTGCCAGCAGCGGCAGGGTGGCAGAGACCCAGTACTTC	CASSGRVAETQYF
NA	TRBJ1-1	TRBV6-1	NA	TGTGCCAGCAGTGAAGTACCCAACACTGAAGCTTTCTTT	CASSEVPNTEAFF
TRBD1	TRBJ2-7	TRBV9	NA	TGTGCCAGCAGCCCCCGTCCCGGGACAGGCTACGAGCAGTACTTC	CASSPRPGTGYEQYF
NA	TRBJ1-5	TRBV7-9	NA	TGTGCCAGCAGCTTAGCGGATCAGCCCCAGCATTTT	CASSLADQPQHF
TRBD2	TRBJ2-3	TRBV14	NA	TGTGCCAGCAGCCAAGCCCTCGGGAGGGATCCGTCTCAGTCCGATACGCAGTATTTT	CASSQALGRDPSQSDTQYF
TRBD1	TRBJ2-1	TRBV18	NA	TGTGCCAGCTCACCCCGGGACAGGCATGAGCAGTTCTTC	CASSPRDRHEQFF
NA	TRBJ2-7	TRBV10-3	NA	TGTGCCATCGCGCAAAAGACAGCCTCCTACGAGCAGTACTTC	CAIAQKTASYEQYF
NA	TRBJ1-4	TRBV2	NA	TGTGCCAGCAGTCCCGGGACGCAGGGAGGGAGAAAACTGTTTTTT	CASSPGTQGGRKLFF
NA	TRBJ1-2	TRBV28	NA	TGTGCCAGCAGTGATAGAGGTGGCTACACCTTC	CASSDRGGYTF
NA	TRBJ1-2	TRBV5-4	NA	TGTGCCAGCAGCTTGTGGGGACCGCGGGCCGATTATGGCTACACCTTC	CASSLWGPRADYGYTF
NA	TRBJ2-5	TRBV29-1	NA	TGCAGCGTTGAAGATGGGGTCCGGGAGACCCAGTACTTC	CSVEDGVRETQYF
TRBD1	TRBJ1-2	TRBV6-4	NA	TGTGCCAGCAGTCCATCACAGGGGACGGGGTATGGCTACACCTTC	CASSPSQGTGYGYTF
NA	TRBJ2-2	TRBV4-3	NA	TGCGCCAGCAGCCGAGAACCCGGCCTTAGAGGGACCGGGGAGCTGTTTTTT	CASSREPGLRGTGELFF
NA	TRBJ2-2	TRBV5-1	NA	TGCGCCAGCAGCCCAGAAAACACCGGGGAGCTGTTTTTT	CASSPENTGELFF
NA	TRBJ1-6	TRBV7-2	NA	TGTGCCAGCAGCGGGGGGGAGGGGGAAGAGCCACCCCTCCACTTT	CASSGGEGEEPPLHF
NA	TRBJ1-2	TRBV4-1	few	TGCGCCAGCAGCCAAAAAGTAGATCAGGTGGACTATGGCTACACCTTC	CASSQKVDQVDYGYTF
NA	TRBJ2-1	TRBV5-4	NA	TGTGCCAGCAGACGGGGAACGGACTTCCCGGAAAATGAGCAGTTCTTC	CASRRGTDFPENEQFF
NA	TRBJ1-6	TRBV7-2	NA	TGTGCCAGCAGCCCGACTGGGGCCTCGAGCTCCTATAATTCACCCCTCCACTTT	CASSPTGASSSYNSPLHF
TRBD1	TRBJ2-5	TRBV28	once	TGTGCCAGCAGCCGCCCCCGGACAGGATCAGGGGAGACCCAGTACTTC	CASSRPRTGSGETQYF
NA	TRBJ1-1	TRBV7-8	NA	TGTGCCAGCACCTACCGGGGGGACGCTGAAGCTTTCTTT	CASTYRGDAEAFF
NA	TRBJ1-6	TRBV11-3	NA	TGTGCCAGCAGCCTCACTCAGTATTCACCCCTCCACTTT	CASSLTQYSPLHF
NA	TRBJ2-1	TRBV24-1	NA	TGTGCCACCAGTCCCCGGTCGGACTCCAAAAAGACCTCGTACAATGAGCAGTTCTTC	CATSPRSDSKKTSYNEQFF
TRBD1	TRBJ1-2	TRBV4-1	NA	TGCGCCAGCAGCCAAGAAGAGGGGACAGGGGAGACTGGCTACACCTTC	CASSQEEGTGETGYTF
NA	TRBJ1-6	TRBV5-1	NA	TGCGCCAGCAGCTTGGATTGGGGGGTGGCAAATTCACCCCTCCACTTT	CASSLDWGVANSPLHF
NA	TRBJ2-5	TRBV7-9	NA	TGTGCCAGCAGAGGTAGGGGACAAGAGACCCAGTACTTC	CASRGRGQETQYF